Below, 16 T cell receptor beta chains from the same sample are listed, as sequenced in a study of blood T cell repertoires in COVID-19. This table comes from immunoSEQ multiplex PCR, and its TCRdb copy is limited to in-frame clones, with some not included. This sample yields around 100,000 clones, of which approximately 93% are seen a single time; approximately 2.2% belongs to the top ten. The sample consisted of peripheral blood. Receptors originate from a man between 50 and 59 years old with active COVID-19.

V usage is TRBV5-1 and J usage is TRBJ2-7; D ambiguous. Trimming pared 1 base from V and 1 base from J, leaving 3 bases between. The CDR3 is 12 residues long. Germline assignment: CDR1 SGHRS and CDR2 YFSETQ. Written as DNA, the CDR3 is TGCGCCAGCAGCTTGCCTTCCTACGAGCAGTACTTC. The encoded protein is CASSLPSYEQYF. Full variable domain (missing parts from reference TRBV5-1 and TRBJ2-7): KAGVTQTPRYLIKTRGQQVTLSCSPISGHRSVSWYQQTPGQGLQFLFEYFSETQRNKGNFPGRFSGRQFSNSRSEMNVSTLELGDSALYLCASSLPSYEQYFGPGTRLTVT.

This clone was recorded a few times. This rearrangement joins TRBV5-4 to TRBJ1-2; TRBD1 matches at 11 bases. V shed 6 bases, J shed 5 bases, and the junction held 9 bases outside the gene matches. This CDR3 is built from 15 residues. CDR1 SGHNT and CDR2 YYREEE come from the germline V gene (reference sequence). CDR3 amino acids: CASTPGGDRGYGYTF. The CDR3 DNA reads as TGTGCCAGCACCCCGGGGGGGGACAGGGGGTATGGCTACACCTTC.

In nucleotides, the CDR3 is TGTGCCAGCAGTTACTTGGAGCGGGAGGGAACCGGGGAGCTGTTTTTT. Residues: CASSYLEREGTGELFF. V and J are TRBV6-6 and TRBJ2-2; TRBD2 aligns across 10 bases. This CDR3 spans 16 amino acids. Germline CDR1 MNHNY, CDR2 SVGAGI (reference sequence). The V and J ends lost 1 base and 5 bases, in that order; junction bases with no gene match: 4.

J is TRBJ2-1 and V is TRBV25-1; 7 nucleotides agree with TRBD2. Trimming at V came to 6 bases and at J to 5 bases, leaving 10 bases not matched to a gene. Germline CDR1 reads MGHDK; CDR2 reads SYGVNS. This CDR3 has 15 amino acids. The CDR3 coding sequence is TGTGCCAGCAGCCCCGGCTCCGGGAGGCACAATGAGCAGTTCTTC. This gives the protein CASSPGSGRHNEQFF. The complete variable domain, with remaining parts taken from reference TRBV25-1 and TRBJ2-1, reads EADIYQTPRYLVIGTGKKITLECSQTMGHDKMYWYQQDPGMELHLIHYSYGVNSTEKGDLSSESTVSRIRTEHFPLTLESARPSHTSQYLCASSPGSGRHNEQFFGPGTRLTVL.

The rearrangement joins TRBV29-1 to TRBJ1-2, with D perhaps matching TRBD1 (6 bases). Trimming pared 7 bases from V and 7 bases from J, leaving 19 bases between. Per germline, CDR1 SQVTM and CDR2 ANQGSEA. This CDR3 spans 13 amino acids. The CDR3 loop is CSASGGLIPGYTF. The DNA for the CDR3 is TGCAGCGCCTCTGGGGGCCTTATCCCTGGCTACACCTTC.

This chain joins TRBV11-2 and TRBJ2-2; TRBD2 matches at 8 bases. The J segment lost 3 bases and the V segment lost 2 bases, leaving 5 bases of the junction unmatched. Germline V CDR1 and CDR2: SGHAT, FQNNGV. The CDR3 has 16 residues. CDR3 in DNA: TGTGCCAGCAGCTTAACAGCGGGAGTGGACACCGGGGAGCTGTTTTTT. This codes for CASSLTAGVDTGELFF.

J is TRBJ1-2 and V is TRBV10-3; tentatively, D is TRBD1 (5 bases). The CDR3 has 15 residues. V gave up 2 bases and J gave up 2 bases, with 12 bases separating them. Germline CDR1 reads ENHRY; CDR2 reads SYGVKD. CDR3 sequence: CAISEGPTENYGYTF. Here the CDR3 DNA reads TGTGCCATCAGTGAGGGGCCGACAGAAAACTATGGCTACACCTTC.

The gene calls are TRBV27 and TRBJ2-2, with D uncertain. The V end lost 1 base, the J end lost 0 bases, and 9 bases lay between the germline ends. The length of the CDR3 is 16 residues. Germline V gene data show CDR1 as MNHEY and CDR2 as SMNVEV (reference sequence). In DNA form, the CDR3 reads TGTGCCAGCAGTTTATTTTCCAGCGCGAACACCGGGGAGCTGTTTTTT. It yields the protein CASSLFSSANTGELFF.

The gene calls are TRBV11-2 and TRBJ2-1; TRBD2 aligns across 8 bases. Per the germline V gene, CDR1 is SGHAT and CDR2 is FQNNGV. The ends lost 3 bases at V and 3 bases at J; junction bases unmatched: 4. This CDR3 has 15 amino acids. CDR3 in amino acids: CASSFSSGYYNEQFF. Written as DNA, the CDR3 is TGTGCCAGCAGCTTCTCTAGCGGGTACTACAATGAGCAGTTCTTC.

The chain is built from TRBV27 and TRBJ2-7; TRBD2 matches 8 bases. Germline V gene data show CDR1 as MNHEY and CDR2 as SMNVEV (reference sequence). The CDR3 length is 13 residues. J was trimmed by 6 bases and V by 2 bases; bases with no gene match: 3. CDR3 nucleotide sequence: TGTGCCAGCAGTTTACGGGAGGGTCGCGAGCAGTACGTC. Its protein product is CASSLREGREQYV.

This clone has only one observation. The chain recombines TRBV5-1 with TRBJ2-3, with 7 bases aligning to TRBD2. The CDR3 length is 15 residues. V was clipped by 3 bases and J by 2 bases; unmatched bases: 6. Germline-derived CDR1 and CDR2 are SGHRS and YFSETQ. The CDR3 is CASSSSGQVTDTQYF. The CDR3, as DNA: TGCGCCAGCAGCTCTAGCGGACAAGTCACAGATACGCAGTATTTT.

The rearrangement uses TRBV10-2 and TRBJ2-5, with a weak D call TRBD1 (6 bases). CDR1 and CDR2 (germline): WSHSY, SAAADI. The CDR3 has 15 residues. V was cut by 0 bases and J by 5 bases, with 13 bases left in between. This chain's CDR3 is CASSESDSWGETQYF. The CDR3 DNA reads as TGCGCCAGCAGTGAGTCGGACAGTTGGGGGGAGACCCAGTACTTC.

The chain has TRBV11-2 and TRBJ2-7, with 10 bases fitting TRBD2. The V gene's germline CDR1 is SGHAT and CDR2 FQNNGV. CDR3 length: 17 residues. J lost 0 bases, V lost 2 bases, and 7 bases had no gene match. CDR3 sequence (DNA): TGTGCCAGCAGCTTACTAGCGGGAGAATGGAGCTCCTACGAGCAGTACGTC. Protein product: CASSLLAGEWSSYEQYV.

The rearrangement joins TRBV6-5 to TRBJ2-1; D remains ambiguous. The V gene lost 6 bases and the J gene lost 0 bases, with 12 bases spanning the gap. Germline V CDR1 and CDR2: MNHEY, SVGAGI. The CDR3 totals 15 residues. The CDR3 DNA is TGTGCCAGCAGACTCGCCCTGAGCTCCTACAATGAGCAGTTCTTC. This translates into CASRLALSSYNEQFF.

This chain connects TRBV10-2 to TRBJ1-1; no definite D call. Trimming pared 2 bases from V and 0 bases from J, leaving 4 bases between. The CDR3 runs 13 residues. The germline V gene has CDR1 WSHSY and CDR2 SAAADI. The CDR3 protein is CASSEPVNTEAFF. The DNA of the CDR3 is TGCGCCAGCAGTGAGCCAGTGAACACTGAAGCTTTCTTT.

This clone has only one observation. The chain uses TRBV6-5 and TRBJ2-3, with TRBD2 identical over 8 bases. Germline V lookup: CDR1 MNHEY, CDR2 SVGAGI. Trimming cost V 5 bases and J 4 bases; bases outside gene matches: 8. CDR3 length: 15 amino acids. The CDR3 nucleotides read TGTGCCAGCAGTCCCCCGGCCGGGAGGGCAGATACGCAGTATTTT. Protein: CASSPPAGRADTQYF.